This TCR beta chain originates from a study of blood T cell repertoires in COVID-19 (dated by TCRdb to the early 2020s). About the investigation overall: Samples covering the acute and convalescent phases of COVID-19 were provided by collaborators in the United States, Italy and Spain. HLA class I and class II types, where available, came from metadata supplied by the sample provider rather than from assay-based typing. Deeply sampled blood TCRbeta repertoires from subjects exposed to, actively infected with, or recovered from COVID-19 were included in the dataset. The repertoires were released in a freely available public database meant as a resource for research on the immune response to SARS-CoV-2. Sample metadata almost always included a de-identified subject ID, COVID-19 status, age in years and sex. Samples came from the ongoing ImmuneRACE study (first 160 participants) plus 1,254 subjects from 6 global collaborators. The material from the prospective study consisted of cDNA or gDNA derived from T cells, B-cell-depleted T cells, or PBMCs.

TCRbeta CDR3 regions were amplified from genomic DNA by means of the immunoSEQ Assay, a bias-controlled multiplex PCR. From the authors' description of their analysis: The number of nucleated cells in each sample was estimated by amplification of reference gene primers within the assay. To quantify the absolute abundance of each unique TCRbeta CDR3 rearrangement, sequence reads were collapsed and filtered. For each sample, productive Simpson clonality was calculated as the square root of Simpson's diversity index over productive rearrangements. Here the immuneACCESS table is served through TCRdb, limited to in-frame sequences with V and J called. Missing clones are a known gap in these copies; in checked studies unresolved V genes cover under half, and the rest lacks a known reason. V and J calls and clone size come straight from that table; D and trimming were deduced from the DNA. For this sample the table gives 150,000 or so clones, of which 80% to 85% were detected only once. In total, the top ten clones hold 10% to 15% of the sample.

As regards this clone: Its specific antigen is unknown. Qualities for individual bases were not recorded, and no much larger clone is one base off.

V loses 4 bases at its end and J loses 7 bases; junction bases beyond the gene matches: 11. The CDR3 sequence holds 15 residues, the cysteine and phenylalanine included. The retained sequence is limited to the CDR3, 45 bases, with the frame set at the first base. CDR1 and CDR2 were assigned from the germline V gene (reference sequence) as SGHNT and YYREEE. In the prospective study, participants were about 18 to 100 years old, resided in 24 geographic areas of the United States, and were enrolled through a virtual design. In the prospective study, participants were assigned to cohorts based on the clinical history participants reported in a screening survey and a study questionnaire. Recovered participants in ImmuneRACE Cohort 3 were defined by two consecutive negative NP/OP PCR tests, clearance by a healthcare professional, or resolution of symptoms. Mobile phlebotomists in the prospective study collected whole blood, serum and a nasopharyngeal or oropharyngeal swab from every participant. Participants in the prospective study had the option to provide additional blood draws and questionnaires over a roughly 2-month period. Prospective study blood samples were shipped either frozen or at room temperature before DNA extraction.

What the work shows at the level of the full study, not this receptor alone: The quantity of clinical and demographic metadata differed by source and by participant and was supplied without curation.

Specimen: PBMCs or T cells enriched from blood (not recorded which). This receptor was taken from a woman aged 55-69 years who had recovered from COVID-19. The chain employs TRBV5-4 and TRBJ2-7; TRBD1 agrees with 10 junctional bases. DNA sequence: TGTGCCAGCAGCCCTGTCGGGACAGGGGAGCGAGAGCAGTACTTC. This translates into CASSPVGTGEREQYF.